A single sample gave rise to the 2 T cell receptor beta chains below, sequenced in a study of T cell clonotyping in hematopoietic cell transplantation. TCRdb's copy holds only in-frame clones and misses some; the assay was immunoSEQ multiplex PCR. The repertoire holds roughly 46,000 clones, with approximately 82% as singletons. The time point is: recipient sample about 28 days before transplant, after cytoreduction. The sequencing used peripheral blood mononuclear cells, collected before stem cell transplant. All receptors come from a man in his sixties with myelodysplastic syndrome. Some clones in this sample may be carry-over from other donors' samples.

This clone was counted a single time. Written as DNA, the CDR3 is TGTGCCAGTAGTATCGCTCGGAGGTCGCTAGGAAACACCATATATTTT. It is translated as CASSIARRSLGNTIYF. The J gene is TRBJ1-3, the V gene TRBV19; no clear D. The V end was cut by 3 bases, the J end by 4 bases, with 16 bases between. This CDR3 has 16 amino acids. The germline CDR1 and CDR2 sequences are LNHDA and SQIVND (reference sequence).

CDR3 sequence (DNA): TGTGCCAGCAGCTCCCGGGGGTGGGCGGGGGAGCTGTTTTTT. Translated, it gives CASSSRGWAGELFF. This rearrangement joins TRBV6-5 to TRBJ2-2; tentatively, D is TRBD2 (6 bases). The CDR3 totals 14 residues. V lost 6 bases and J 8 bases, leaving 16 bases between the germline ends. Germline values: CDR1 MNHEY, CDR2 SVGAGI.